The clone carrying this TCR beta chain came up once. MiXCR, applied by TCRdb to the RT-PCR reads, yields one record per CDR3 protein. The sample lists about 150,000 distinct CDR3 sequences; 37% were seen once. These data belong to a study of patients and donors after allogeneic stem cell transplantation. Sequencing was carried out using blood, either unsorted or a sorted T cell fraction (not recorded which). The TCR originated in a human donor who was either an allogeneic HSCT recipient or a stem cell or donor lymphocyte infusion donor (not recorded which). It is not recorded whose cells these are; they may come from a transplant donor.

CDR3 bases: TGCAGCGCGTGGACAGGAGAGGAAGAGACCCAGTACTTC. Translating it yields CSAWTGEEETQYF. The chain links TRBV29-1 to TRBJ2-5; 7 bases map to TRBD1. Germline values: CDR1 SQVTM, CDR2 ANQGSEA. The CDR3 extends over 13 amino acids. J lost 3 bases, V lost 7 bases, and 8 bases had no gene match.